Shown below are 19 T cell receptor beta chains from a single sample sequenced in a study of T cells in localized non-small cell lung cancer. Produced via immunoSEQ multiplex PCR; TCRdb's table is partial and in-frame only. The profile covers approximately 140,000 clones, with 89% appearing a single time and roughly 1.8% taken by the ten largest. Here the sequenced sample was peripheral blood, taken before any cancer treatment. These receptors all come from a female donor over 55 with stage I lung adenocarcinoma.

This clone has just one count. The chain is built from TRBV9 and TRBJ2-2; the D is unclear. The CDR3 is 15 residues long. Looked up from germline, CDR1 is SGDLS and CDR2 is YYNGEE. Trimming took 4 bases from V and 0 from J, leaving 10 bases between them. CDR3 nucleotide sequence: TGTGCCAGCAGCCCCGGTATAGCGAACACCGGGGAGCTGTTTTTT. The encoded protein is CASSPGIANTGELFF.

This clone was picked up many times. This chain links TRBV5-4 with TRBJ1-2; a possible D gene is TRBD1 (5 bases). Trimming removed 2 bases at V and 8 bases at J, with 16 bases between. Germline values: CDR1 SGHNT, CDR2 YYREEE (reference sequence). The CDR3 is 14 residues long. CDR3 sequence reads: CASSFQEGWGGYTF. In DNA form, the CDR3 reads TGTGCCAGCAGCTTTCAGGAGGGTTGGGGCGGCTACACCTTC.

The rearrangement uses TRBV29-1 and TRBJ2-1; 7 bases line up with TRBD2. Germline CDR1 SQVTM, CDR2 ANQGSEA. The CDR3 is made up of 13 amino acids. V was clipped by 4 bases and J by 0 bases; unmatched bases: 0. The CDR3 loop is CSVGDYSYNEQFF. For the CDR3, the DNA is TGCAGCGTTGGGGACTACTCCTACAATGAGCAGTTCTTC.

The chain couples TRBV19 to TRBJ1-5, with a possible D match to TRBD1 (5 bases). Germline V gene sequence: CDR1 LNHDA, CDR2 SQIVND (reference sequence). V was pared by 5 bases and J by 5 bases, with 10 bases between. The CDR3 totals 13 residues. This CDR3 reads CASSYQGDQPQHF. CDR3 DNA: TGTGCCAGTAGTTATCAGGGTGATCAGCCCCAGCATTTT.

J is TRBJ1-1 and V is TRBV18; D perhaps matches TRBD1 (6 bases). There are 15 residues in the CDR3. CDR1 KGHSH and CDR2 LQKENI come from the germline V gene. Trimming stripped 1 base from V and 5 bases from J, with 14 bases between. The CDR3 bases are TGTGCCAGCTCACCACGGGCAGGGGTTGAGACTGAAGCTTTCTTT. Its protein is CASSPRAGVETEAFF.

The table lists this clone with a count of one. V is TRBV6-5 and J is TRBJ2-7; D is possibly TRBD1 (5 bases). CDR3 length: 14 amino acids. Germline lookup yields CDR1 MNHEY and CDR2 SVGAGI. Trimming shortened V by 0 bases and J by 4 bases, and 10 bases separated the two germline ends. The CDR3 loop is CASSYSRQGYEQYF. DNA of the CDR3: TGTGCCAGCAGTTACTCTAGGCAGGGATACGAGCAGTACTTC.

The gene calls are TRBV14 and TRBJ2-3, with 14 positions matching TRBD2. V was clipped by 3 bases and J by 5 bases; unmatched bases: 7. Looked up from germline, CDR1 is SGHDN and CDR2 is FVKESK. The CDR3 is 17 amino acids. In DNA form, the CDR3 reads TGTGCCAGCAGCCAGGGACTAGCGGGAGTCGGTCGAGATACGCAGTATTTT. Amino acids: CASSQGLAGVGRDTQYF.

This clone was detected a few times. This chain uses TRBV7-3 with TRBJ1-1, with 8 bases that match TRBD1. Germline V gives CDR1 SGHTA, CDR2 FQGTGA. The CDR3 has 13 amino acids. V was pared by 5 bases and J by 5 bases, with 4 bases of the junction left unmatched. CDR3 DNA sequence: TGTGCCAGCAGCGGACAGGGCGGGACTGAAGCTTTCTTT. Its protein is CASSGQGGTEAFF.

The chain recombines TRBV2 with TRBJ2-7; 8 nucleotides align to TRBD2. After removal of 11 bases from V and 0 bases from J, the junction contained 9 bases not matched to a gene. CDR1 and CDR2 (germline): SNHLY, FYNNEI. The CDR3 length is 14 residues. CDR3 coding DNA: TGTGCCGGTCTATCCGGGACTAGCTCCTACGAGCAGTACTTC. It encodes CAGLSGTSSYEQYF. Using reference TRBV2 and TRBJ2-7 for the parts outside the CDR3, the full variable domain is EPEVTQTPSHQVTQMGQEVILRCVPISNHLYFYWYRQILGQKVEFLVSFYNNEISEKSEIFDDQFSVERPDGSNFTLKIRSTKLEDSAMYFCAGLSGTSSYEQYFGPGTRLTVT.

The chain employs TRBV28 and TRBJ2-2, with unresolved D. The ends were cut back, 8 bases at V and 4 bases at J, with 14 bases in the middle. From germline, CDR1 is MDHEN and CDR2 SYDVKM. The CDR3 totals 14 residues. The CDR3 is CASYAEPATGELFF. CDR3 DNA: TGTGCCAGCTATGCCGAACCGGCCACCGGGGAGCTGTTTTTT.

The genes are TRBV7-9 and TRBJ2-4; tentatively, D is TRBD2 (6 bases). The CDR3 contains 17 residues. V lost 2 bases and J 1 base, leaving 15 bases between the germline ends. Germline V gene data show CDR1 as SEHNR and CDR2 as FQNEAQ (reference sequence). DNA for the CDR3: TGTGCCAGCAGCTTACCCTCGGGGGAGCTGGCCAAAAACATTCAGTACTTC. Its translation: CASSLPSGELAKNIQYF.

The rearrangement joins TRBV28 to TRBJ2-7; 8 nucleotides agree with TRBD1. With 4 bases clipped from V and 4 bases from J, the junction kept 15 bases outside the gene matches. The CDR3 sequence is 17 residues long. Germline V gene data show CDR1 as MDHEN and CDR2 as SYDVKM. CDR3 in DNA: TGTGCCAGCAGTTATATAATAGAATCCAGGGGGCTTTACGAGCAGTACTTC. This codes for CASSYIIESRGLYEQYF.

The chain uses TRBV5-6 and TRBJ2-7; 12 bases line up with TRBD2. J lost 2 bases, V lost 1 base, and 4 bases had no gene match. The CDR3 covers 16 residues. Per germline, CDR1 SGHDT and CDR2 YYEEEE. CDR3 DNA sequence: TGTGCCAGCAGCTTGCCCCTAGCGGGGGGGGCCTACGAGCAGTACTTC. This codes for CASSLPLAGGAYEQYF.

The chain is built from TRBV5-4 and TRBJ2-5; D gene ambiguous. The CDR3 extends over 13 amino acids. The germline CDR1 and CDR2 sequences are SGHNT and YYREEE (reference sequence). V was cut by 4 bases and J by 2 bases, with 9 bases left in between. As DNA, the CDR3 is TGTGCCAGCAGCACCGTCCCGCAAGAGACCCAGTACTTC. Protein sequence: CASSTVPQETQYF.

The chain joins TRBV7-2 to TRBJ1-5; D may be TRBD1 (5 bases). Germline V CDR1 and CDR2: SGHTA, FQGNSA. V was trimmed by 6 bases and J by 4 bases, leaving 10 bases between them. The CDR3 sequence is 13 residues long. The CDR3 DNA sequence: TGTGCCAGCAGAAGGGACGGTAATCAGCCCCAGCATTTT. Translation gives CASRRDGNQPQHF.

The rearrangement joins TRBV7-3 to TRBJ1-1; D gene uncertain. The germline gives CDR1 SGHTA, CDR2 FQGTGA. The germline V and J ends were trimmed by 3 bases and 3 bases, with 8 bases remaining between them. This CDR3 has 13 amino acids. The CDR3 coding sequence is TGTGCCAGCAGCTTCTCAGAGGACACTGAAGCTTTCTTT. Translating it yields CASSFSEDTEAFF. The full variable domain, completed using reference TRBV7-3 and TRBJ1-1, is GAGVSQTPSNKVTEKGKYVELRCDPISGHTALYWYRQSLGQGPEFLIYFQGTGAADDSGLPNDRFFAVRPEGSVSTLKIQRTERGDSAVYLCASSFSEDTEAFFGQGTRLTVV.

The chain joins TRBV29-1 to TRBJ2-1, with TRBD2 identical over 8 bases. The CDR3 consists of 11 residues. Germline V gives CDR1 SQVTM, CDR2 ANQGSEA. V was pared by 6 bases and J by 15 bases, with 10 bases of the junction left unmatched. CDR3 region: CSVIEREKRFF. The CDR3 DNA follows: TGCAGCGTGATTGAGCGGGAGAAGCGGTTCTTC.

The chain uses TRBV28 and TRBJ2-7; 10 bases match TRBD2. Trimming at V came to 5 bases and at J to 1 base, leaving 5 bases not matched to a gene. The CDR3 spans 15 residues. CDR1 is MDHEN, CDR2 SYDVKM, per germline. This chain's CDR3 is CASSLAGAMSYEQYF. Here the CDR3 DNA reads TGTGCCAGCAGTCTAGCGGGGGCGATGTCCTACGAGCAGTACTTC.

This sequence joins TRBV5-1 and TRBJ1-4; perhaps TRBD1 as D (6 bases). V was shortened by 1 base and J by 0 bases, with 16 bases between the two germline ends. The CDR3 sequence is 18 residues long. Germline CDR1 SGHRS, CDR2 YFSETQ. CDR3 in DNA: TGCGCCAGCAGCTTGTTAGGACAGTCCCCAACAACTAATGAAAAACTGTTTTTT. Translation: CASSLLGQSPTTNEKLFF. Full variable domain (remainder filled in from reference TRBV5-1 and TRBJ1-4): KAGVTQTPRYLIKTRGQQVTLSCSPISGHRSVSWYQQTPGQGLQFLFEYFSETQRNKGNFPGRFSGRQFSNSRSEMNVSTLELGDSALYLCASSLLGQSPTTNEKLFFGSGTQLSVL.